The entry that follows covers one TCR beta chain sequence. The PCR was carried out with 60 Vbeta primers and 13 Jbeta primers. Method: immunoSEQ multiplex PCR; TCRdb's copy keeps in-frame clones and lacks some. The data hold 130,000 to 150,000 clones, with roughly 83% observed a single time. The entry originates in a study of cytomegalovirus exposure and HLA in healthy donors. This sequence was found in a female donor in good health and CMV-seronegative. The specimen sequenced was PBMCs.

The CDR3 reads CASSLWGAGETQYF. The CDR3 nucleotides are TGTGCCAGCAGTTTGTGGGGAGCGGGTGAGACCCAGTACTTC. This sequence joins TRBV27 and TRBJ2-5; TRBD2 is a possible D gene (6 bases). The V end was cut by 3 bases, the J end by 5 bases, with 13 bases between. The CDR3 is 14 residues long. In germline, CDR1 is MNHEY, CDR2 SMNVEV (reference sequence).